The present T cell receptor beta chain was sequenced within a study of OX40 agonist ivuxolimab in advanced cancers. Study background: Mean age 60 years, range roughly 20 to 85; about 81% male. Patients with prior anti-PD-1, anti-PD-L1 or anti-CTLA-4 therapy were eligible; 40% had some.

As to this clone: Its antigen remains unknown.

Study-wide points: Clonal expansion was among the lowest in partial responders at 0.1-3.0 mg/kg, especially CD8+.

Generated by immunoSEQ multiplex PCR, the TCRdb table keeps only in-frame clones and is missing some. The repertoire has approximately 73,000 clones, roughly nine tenths of them found once; the top ten carry 10% to 15%. The sample consisted of CD4+ or CD8+ T cells sorted from blood, taken in a trial of the OX40 agonist ivuxolimab. This clonotype originated in an adult with an advanced solid tumor such as melanoma, head and neck, liver or kidney cancer.

CDR3 bases: TGTGCCAGCAGCCAAGTAACTAGCGGGAGTGTCAATGAGCAGTTCTTC. Protein sequence: CASSQVTSGSVNEQFF. This chain uses TRBV4-2 with TRBJ2-1; 11 nucleotides line up with TRBD2. This CDR3 contains 16 residues. CDR1 is LGHNA, CDR2 YNFKEQ, per germline. The V gene end was trimmed by 1 base and the J gene end by 6 bases; junction bases not matched to a gene: 5.